Below, 13 T cell receptor beta chains from the same sample are listed, as sequenced in a study of shared clonotypes between healthy human individuals. CD8 cells classed as naive were CD45RO-negative and positively selected for CCR7, excluding terminally differentiated effector memory CD45RA+ cells. Measured with immunoSEQ multiplex PCR; TCRdb has only the in-frame clones, and not every one. The repertoire holds millions of clones, with just over 90% as singletons. Sequencing was done on a sample of naive CD8+ T cells from PBMCs. These receptors were obtained from a man aged 18 to 29 in good health. Some clones in this sample may be carry-over from other donors' samples.

The chain recombines TRBV30 with TRBJ2-7; the D is unclear. Per germline, CDR1 GTSNPN and CDR2 SVGIG (reference sequence). The V end was cut by 2 bases, the J end by 0 bases, with 14 bases between. This CDR3 contains 15 residues. This chain's CDR3 is CAWSNKDRSSYEQYF. The CDR3 coding sequence is TGTGCCTGGAGTAATAAAGACCGGAGCTCCTACGAGCAGTACTTC.

This clone is a singleton in its sample. V and J are TRBV5-4 and TRBJ2-7; possibly TRBD2 for D (5 bases). The V end lost 2 bases, the J end lost 7 bases, and 16 bases lay between the germline ends. The germline V gene encodes CDR1 SGHNT and CDR2 YYREEE (reference sequence). CDR3 length: 14 amino acids. For the CDR3, the DNA is TGTGCCAGCAGCTTCGTGGTGGGAGCAAGGGAGCAGTACTTC. It yields the protein CASSFVVGAREQYF. Full variable domain (missing parts from reference TRBV5-4 and TRBJ2-7): ETGVTQSPTHLIKTRGQQVTLRCSSQSGHNTVSWYQQALGQGPQFIFQYYREEENGRGNFPPRFSGLQFPNYSSELNVNALELDDSALYLCASSFVVGAREQYFGPGTRLTVT.

Worth noting for this clone: Other nucleotide sequences in the sample specify the same CDR3. The chain joins TRBV27 to TRBJ1-2, with D unresolved. Germline assignment: CDR1 MNHEY and CDR2 SMNVEV (reference sequence). Trimming left V 5 bases short and J 2 bases short, with 9 bases between. The CDR3 extends over 13 amino acids. This CDR3 reads CASSPGRNYGYTF. The CDR3 nucleotides read TGTGCCAGCAGTCCCGGACGGAACTATGGCTACACCTTC.

The chain has TRBV11-2 and TRBJ2-2; D unresolved. CDR3 size: 11 residues. The V end was cut by 4 bases, the J end by 11 bases, with 8 bases between. Germline CDR1 is SGHAT and CDR2 is FQNNGV. The CDR3 nucleotides are TGTGCCAGCAGCTCTTCTCCCGAGCTGTTTTTT. Translated: CASSSSPELFF.

The chain employs TRBV7-8 and TRBJ1-2, with D uncertain. The CDR3 length is 14 residues. Trimming took off 1 base at V and 6 bases at J, with 12 bases between the two ends. CDR1 is SGHVS and CDR2 is FQNEAQ in the germline V gene. CDR3 sequence: CASSLGSANDGYTF. CDR3 DNA: TGTGCCAGCAGCTTAGGTTCCGCCAATGATGGCTACACCTTC.

This rearrangement joins TRBV19 to TRBJ2-5; D might be TRBD1 (6 bases). V was clipped by 4 bases and J by 1 base, with 7 bases between them. CDR3 size: 13 residues. Germline V gene data show CDR1 as LNHDA and CDR2 as SQIVND (reference sequence). CDR3 DNA sequence: TGTGCCAGTAGTACGGACAGCCAAGAGACCCAGTACTTC. Translating it yields CASSTDSQETQYF.

The chain employs TRBV5-6 and TRBJ2-7; D tentatively fits TRBD1 or TRBD2 (7 bases each). The CDR3 has 14 amino acids. V shed 2 bases and J shed 6 bases, with 15 bases lying between them. Germline-derived CDR1 and CDR2 are SGHDT and YYEEEE. CDR3 region: CASSLGGDRTEQYF. CDR3 DNA: TGTGCCAGCAGCTTAGGGGGGGACAGAACCGAGCAGTACTTC.

The rearrangement links TRBV27 to TRBJ2-7; 7 bases map to TRBD2. From germline, CDR1 is MNHEY and CDR2 SMNVEV (reference sequence). Losses at the gene ends were 5 bases for V and 6 bases for J; bases not matched to a gene: 10. The CDR3 contains 14 residues. The CDR3 region is CASSGGGPFTEQYF. The CDR3 DNA reads TGTGCCAGCAGTGGGGGAGGGCCTTTTACCGAGCAGTACTTC.

The chain recombines TRBV7-9 with TRBJ2-1, with 8 bases matching TRBD2. Germline trimming cut 1 base from V and 8 bases from J; bases unmatched to any gene: 4. Germline CDR1 reads SEHNR; CDR2 reads FQNEAQ (reference sequence). CDR3 size: 14 residues. In nucleotides, the CDR3 is TGTGCCAGCAGCTTAGGCGGGGGGCCCGATGAGCAGTTCTTC. This translates into CASSLGGGPDEQFF.

The rearrangement joins TRBV25-1 to TRBJ2-1; D unclear. V was clipped by 1 base and J by 8 bases, with 12 bases between them. Germline V lookup: CDR1 MGHDK, CDR2 SYGVNS. The CDR3 contains 14 residues. CDR3 bases: TGTGCCAGCAGTGAATTCTTAGAAGGCGATGAGCAGTTCTTC. Protein: CASSEFLEGDEQFF.

The chain couples TRBV9 to TRBJ2-5; 9 positions match TRBD2. V shed 4 bases and J 2 bases; nucleotides not matched to a gene: 9. Germline V lookup: CDR1 SGDLS, CDR2 YYNGEE. The CDR3 is made up of 16 amino acids. The CDR3 DNA is TGTGCCAGCAGCCCCAGCGGGAGGTCTGGGCAAGAGACCCAGTACTTC. It translates to CASSPSGRSGQETQYF.

The chain couples TRBV7-2 to TRBJ2-7; D not resolved. The CDR3 covers 14 residues. The V gene's germline CDR1 is SGHTA and CDR2 FQGNSA. V lost 7 bases and J 0 bases, leaving 13 bases between the germline ends. CDR3 DNA: TGTGCCAGCACCTGGTCGCTTAGCTCCTACGAGCAGTACTTC. It yields the protein CASTWSLSSYEQYF. Full variable domain (rest looked up from reference TRBV7-2 and TRBJ2-7): GAGVSQSPSNKVTEKGKDVELRCDPISGHTALYWYRQSLGQGLEFLIYFQGNSAPDKSGLPSDRFSAERTGGSVSTLTIQRTQQEDSAVYLCASTWSLSSYEQYFGPGTRLTVT.

CDR3 in DNA: TGTGCCAGCAGTTTCCAGGAGGGATCAAGCGAGCAGTACTTC. Its protein product is CASSFQEGSSEQYF. The chain is built from TRBV27 and TRBJ2-7, with D possibly TRBD2 on 6 matching bases. The V and J ends lost 3 bases and 6 bases respectively, with 15 bases between them. The length of the CDR3 is 14 residues. Germline V gene sequence: CDR1 MNHEY, CDR2 SMNVEV (reference sequence).